This is a list of T cell receptor beta chains from one sample in a study of blood T cell repertoires in COVID-19. TCRdb's copy holds only in-frame clones and misses some; the assay was immunoSEQ multiplex PCR. The table records some 21,000 clones, 70% to 90% of them present only once. Sequencing input: peripheral blood. The receptors here all came from a woman of 80 years or more with active or convalescent COVID-19. The conserved cysteine and the conserved F or W are not part of the CDR3 here.

V	J	CDR3
TRBV7-2	TRBJ2-3	ASSPGTGFSTDTQY
TRBV5-6	TRBJ1-2	ASSADRGNYGYT
TRBV9	TRBJ2-4	ASSVAPQQDGIQY
TRBV5-6	TRBJ2-7	ASSDDSYEQY
TRBV6-5	TRBJ1-5	ASSPLRGGQPQH
TRBV3-1/TRBV3-2	TRBJ1-6	ASSHQQGNSPLH
TRBV6-6	TRBJ1-2	ASSPEGGVIVGYT
TRBV28	TRBJ2-4	ASSFLALAKNIQY
TRBV28	TRBJ1-4	ASSLYTGDDEKLF
TRBV25-1	TRBJ2-5	ASSESWDIQETQY
TRBV6-5	TRBJ2-7	ASKTRGYPEQY
TRBV19	TRBJ2-6	ASHVGTAPSISGANVLT
TRBV11-3	TRBJ2-2	ASSLRGLAGFAGELF
TRBV23-1	TRBJ1-2	ASLETGKYGYT
TRBV3-1/TRBV3-2	TRBJ2-1	ASSQAGSEQF
TRBV5-1	TRBJ2-2	ASSLRAGETGELF
TRBV5-4	TRBJ2-5	ASASREQETQY
TRBV6-5	TRBJ1-5	ASSSAGGDQPQH
TRBV6-5	TRBJ1-2	ASSYPQGSGYT
TRBV28	TRBJ1-5	ASSVQGGNQPQH
TRBV19	TRBJ1-3	ASSIVGTGYSGNTIY
TRBV13	TRBJ2-2	ASGLPGLGTGELF
TRBV5-1	TRBJ2-1	ASSLALTSGGYEQF
TRBV28	TRBJ1-2	ASNQGARYNGYT
TRBV6-1	TRBJ1-6	ASSETPGGNSPLH
TRBV10-1	TRBJ2-1	ARRRQAALKGDNNEQF
TRBV19	TRBJ2-7	ASRAGQGLPEQY
TRBV7-3	TRBJ2-7	ASSPGASGYEQY
TRBV5-4	TRBJ1-3	ASSRDFSSGNTIY
TRBV9	TRBJ2-1	ASSGLAGGQEQF
TRBV2	TRBJ1-2	ASSVGGGANYGYT
TRBV19	TRBJ2-1	ASSIARTSYNEQF
TRBV5-1	TRBJ2-1	ASSTDRYNEQF
TRBV27	TRBJ2-7	ASSLSAGSYEQY
TRBV24-1	TRBJ2-3	ATSDAGGSADTQY